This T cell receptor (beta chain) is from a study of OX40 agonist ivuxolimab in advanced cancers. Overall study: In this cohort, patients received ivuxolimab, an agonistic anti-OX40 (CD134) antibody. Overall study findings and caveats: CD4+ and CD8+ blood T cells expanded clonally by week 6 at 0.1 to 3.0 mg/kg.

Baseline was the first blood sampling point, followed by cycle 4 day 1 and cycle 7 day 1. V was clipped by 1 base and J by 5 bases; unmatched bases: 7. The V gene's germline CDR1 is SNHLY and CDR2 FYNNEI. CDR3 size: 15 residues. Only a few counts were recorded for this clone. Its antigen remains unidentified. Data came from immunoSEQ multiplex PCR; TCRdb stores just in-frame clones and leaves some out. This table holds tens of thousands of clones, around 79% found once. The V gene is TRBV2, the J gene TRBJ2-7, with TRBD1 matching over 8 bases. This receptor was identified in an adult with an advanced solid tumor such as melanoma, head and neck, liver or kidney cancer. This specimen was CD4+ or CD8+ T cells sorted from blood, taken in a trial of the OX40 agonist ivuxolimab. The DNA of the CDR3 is TGTGCCAGCAGTGAAGGACGGACAGGGAGGCACGAGCAGTACTTC. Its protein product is CASSEGRTGRHEQYF.